This TCR beta chain emerged from a study of post-analysis software for immune sequencing data. General observations from the study: Controls had lower frequencies than patients of about five TRBV segments, which included TRBV5-6, TRBV5-1 and TRBV20-1.

Unique molecular identifiers were built into the TCR beta cDNA libraries. One entry per CDR3 protein results from TCRdb running MiXCR on the PCR reads. The sample records roughly 600,000 distinct CDR3 sequences, about 40% being singletons. Remarks on this clonotype: Its antigen is as yet unknown.

Looked up from germline, CDR1 is MNHEY and CDR2 is SMNVEV (reference sequence). With 4 bases removed from V and 3 bases from J, the gap between germline ends came to 15 bases. The CDR3 runs 15 residues. The gene calls are TRBV27 and TRBJ2-5; the D gene could be TRBD1 or TRBD2 (5 bases each). The clonotype originates from a girl aged 5-17 years with multiple sclerosis. Specimen: blood. The chain's CDR3 is CASSWGITAKETQYF. Written as DNA, the CDR3 is TGTGCCAGCAGTTGGGGGATAACAGCCAAAGAGACCCAGTACTTC.